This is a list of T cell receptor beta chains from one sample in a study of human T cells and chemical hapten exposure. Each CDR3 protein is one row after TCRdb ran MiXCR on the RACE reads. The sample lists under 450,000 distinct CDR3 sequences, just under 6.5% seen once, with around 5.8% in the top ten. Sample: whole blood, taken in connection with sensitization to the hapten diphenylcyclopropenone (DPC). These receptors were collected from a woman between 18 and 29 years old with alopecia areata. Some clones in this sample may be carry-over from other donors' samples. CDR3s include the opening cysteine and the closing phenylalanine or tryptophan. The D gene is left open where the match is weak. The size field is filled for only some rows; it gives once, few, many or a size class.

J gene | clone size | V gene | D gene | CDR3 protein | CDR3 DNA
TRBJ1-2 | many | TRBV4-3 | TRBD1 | CASSQVGQGYGYTF | TGCGCCAGCAGCCAAGTGGGACAGGGGTATGGCTACACCTTC
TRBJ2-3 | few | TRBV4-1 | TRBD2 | CASSRAGGRTDTQYF | TGCGCCAGCAGCCGAGCGGGGGGTAGGACAGATACGCAGTATTTT
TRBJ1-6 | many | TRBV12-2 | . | CASRLVEVGASGNSPLHF | TGTGCAAGTCGCTTAGTAGAGGTTGGGGCTTCCGGTAATTCACCCCTCCACTTT
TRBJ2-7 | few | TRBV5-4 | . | CASSSGRLAYEQYF | TGTGCCAGCAGCTCGGGCCGCTTAGCCTACGAGCAGTACTTC
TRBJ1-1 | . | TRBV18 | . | CASSPRDILNTEAFF | TGTGCCAGCTCACCGAGGGACATTCTGAACACTGAAGCTTTCTTT
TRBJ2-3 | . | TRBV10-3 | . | CAITSSSDTQYF | TGTGCCATCACCTCTAGTTCAGATACGCAGTATTTT
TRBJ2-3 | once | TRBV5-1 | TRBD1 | CASSFSGGQGTDTQYF | TGCGCCAGCAGCTTCTCCGGGGGACAGGGGACAGATACGCAGTATTTT
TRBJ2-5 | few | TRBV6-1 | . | CASLLGGETQYF | TGTGCCAGCCTACTGGGGGGAGAGACCCAGTACTTC
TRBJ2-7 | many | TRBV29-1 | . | CSVEALDTSYEQYF | TGCAGCGTTGAAGCCCTTGACACGTCCTACGAGCAGTACTTC
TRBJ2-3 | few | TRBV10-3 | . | CAISGGRADTQYF | TGTGCCATCAGCGGGGGGCGGGCGGATACGCAGTATTTT
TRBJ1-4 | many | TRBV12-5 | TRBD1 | CASGSDRGNEKLFF | TGTGCTAGTGGCTCTGACAGGGGAAATGAAAAACTGTTTTTT
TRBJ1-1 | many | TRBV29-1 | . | CSYGPGDTEAFF | TGCAGCTACGGACCTGGGGACACTGAAGCTTTCTTT
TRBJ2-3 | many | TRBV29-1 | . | CSVQRGSTDTQYF | TGCAGCGTGCAAAGGGGCAGCACAGATACGCAGTATTTT
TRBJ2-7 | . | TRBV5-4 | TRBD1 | CASSLQGVYEQYF | TGTGCCAGCAGCTTGCAGGGGGTCTACGAGCAGTACTTC
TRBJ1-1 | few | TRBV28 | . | CASSREWGPAFF | TGTGCCAGCAGTCGGGAGTGGGGGCCAGCTTTCTTT
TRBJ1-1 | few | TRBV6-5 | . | CASSRGQPNTEAFF | TGTGCCAGCAGCCGGGGACAACCGAACACTGAAGCTTTCTTT
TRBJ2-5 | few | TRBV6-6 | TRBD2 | CASSYGLAGGSETQYF | TGTGCCAGCAGTTACGGACTAGCGGGGGGTAGTGAGACCCAGTACTTC
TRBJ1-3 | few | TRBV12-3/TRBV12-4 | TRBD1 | CASRQTGDFSGNTIYF | TGTGCCAGCAGGCAGACAGGGGACTTCTCTGGAAACACCATATATTTT
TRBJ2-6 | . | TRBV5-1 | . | CASSLRDTLISGANVLTF | TGCGCCAGCAGCTTGCGGGACACTTTAATATCTGGGGCCAACGTCCTGACTTTC
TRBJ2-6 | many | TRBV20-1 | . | CSARKFSGSGANVLTF | TGCAGTGCTAGAAAATTTAGCGGCTCTGGGGCCAACGTCCTGACTTTC
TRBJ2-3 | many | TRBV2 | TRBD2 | CAIPPLAGGTDTQYF | TGTGCCATCCCCCCGCTAGCGGGGGGCACAGATACGCAGTATTTT
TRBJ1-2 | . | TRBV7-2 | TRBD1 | CASSPPRGAGGRYGYTF | TGTGCCAGCAGCCCCCCGAGAGGGGCAGGGGGCCGCTATGGCTACACCTTC
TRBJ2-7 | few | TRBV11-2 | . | CASSPYVGGSAYEQYF | TGTGCCAGCAGCCCCTACGTTGGGGGCTCTGCCTACGAGCAGTACTTC
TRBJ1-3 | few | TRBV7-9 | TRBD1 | CASSLAGTGQNTIYF | TGTGCCAGCAGCTTAGCCGGGACAGGCCAGAACACCATATATTTT
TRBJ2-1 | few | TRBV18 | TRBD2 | CASSPLAGGADEQFF | TGTGCCAGCTCACCACTAGCGGGGGGAGCAGATGAGCAGTTCTTC
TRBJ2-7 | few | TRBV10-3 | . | CAISGGDSSYEQYF | TGTGCCATCAGTGGAGGGGATAGCTCCTACGAGCAGTACTTC
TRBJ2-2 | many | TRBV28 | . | CASSFRLAGELFF | TGTGCCAGCAGTTTCCGGCTAGCCGGGGAGCTGTTTTTT
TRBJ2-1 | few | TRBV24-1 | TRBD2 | CATSDPGLAGGNEQFF | TGTGCCACCAGTGACCCTGGACTAGCGGGGGGGAATGAGCAGTTCTTC
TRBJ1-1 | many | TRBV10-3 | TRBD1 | CAISSLRGQVNTEAFF | TGTGCCATCAGCTCGCTCAGGGGGCAGGTCAACACTGAAGCTTTCTTT
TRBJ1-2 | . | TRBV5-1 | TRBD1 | CASNGQGTNYGYTF | TGCGCCAGCAATGGACAGGGGACTAACTATGGCTACACCTTC
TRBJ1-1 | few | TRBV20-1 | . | CSAVEPNTEAFF | TGCAGTGCTGTTGAACCGAACACTGAAGCTTTCTTT
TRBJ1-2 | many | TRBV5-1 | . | CASSGEGFYGYTF | TGCGCCAGCAGCGGGGAAGGTTTCTATGGCTACACCTTC